Listed below are T cell receptor beta chains from one sample, sequenced in a study of shared clonotypes between healthy human individuals. The repertoire was sequenced with immunoSEQ multiplex PCR; TCRdb's copy has only in-frame clones and lacks some. The profile shows over 2 million clones, around 95% of them singletons. The specimen was naive CD4+ T cells sorted from blood. These receptors all come from a man aged 18 to 29 in good health. The CDR3 runs from the conserved cysteine through the conserved F or W. Each record gives: V gene, CDR3 length, clone size, J gene, D gene, CDR3 DNA, CDR3 protein. The D gene is left open where the match is weak. A clone size is listed for some rows: how often the clone was seen (once, few, many), or a class if it is expanded.

V: TRBV29-1; length: 17; size: -; J: TRBJ1-2; D: -; DNA: TGCAGCGTTTTCGGCGGAGGGGTCCGGAAGACTAACTATGGCTACACCTTC; CDR3: CSVFGGGVRKTNYGYTF
V: TRBV7-9; length: 12; size: -; J: TRBJ2-7; D: -; DNA: TGTGCCAGCAGTTCCCCGGGGCACGAGCAGTACTTC; CDR3: CASSSPGHEQYF
V: TRBV5-5; length: 18; size: -; J: TRBJ1-2; D: -; DNA: TGTGCCAGCAGCTTGGCGCTTCTAGGTAGCGGAACGTGGGGAGGCTACACCTTC; CDR3: CASSLALLGSGTWGGYTF
V: TRBV14; length: 13; size: -; J: TRBJ2-7; D: -; DNA: TGTGCCAGCAGACAAGGTCCGGGGTTCAAGCAGTACTTC; CDR3: CASRQGPGFKQYF
V: TRBV30; length: 16; size: -; J: TRBJ2-7; D: TRBD1; DNA: TGTGCCTGGAGTACGGGTCAGGGGGCCGCCGGGTACGAGCAGTACTTC; CDR3: CAWSTGQGAAGYEQYF
V: TRBV9; length: 16; size: -; J: TRBJ2-7; D: -; DNA: TGTGCCAGCAGCGTAGACCCCGGGCCAAGGGACGTCGAGCAGTACTTC; CDR3: CASSVDPGPRDVEQYF
V: TRBV5-4; length: 14; size: -; J: TRBJ2-7; D: TRBD2; DNA: TGTGCCAGCAGCTTGGAGGCGGGAGTAGGGGAGCAGTACTTC; CDR3: CASSLEAGVGEQYF
V: TRBV10-3; length: 16; size: -; J: TRBJ1-2; D: TRBD1; DNA: TGTGCCATCAATGGACAGGGACCCGGTCCGATTTATGGCTACACCTTC; CDR3: CAINGQGPGPIYGYTF
V: TRBV9; length: 14; size: -; J: TRBJ2-1; D: -; DNA: TGTGCCAGCAGCGTAGTTGGCAGCTACAATGAGCAGTTCTTC; CDR3: CASSVVGSYNEQFF
V: TRBV9; length: 16; size: -; J: TRBJ2-7; D: TRBD2; DNA: TGTGCCAGCAGCGCGAGGGAACTAGCGGGAATCTACGAGCAGTACTTC; CDR3: CASSARELAGIYEQYF
V: TRBV11-2; length: 15; size: -; J: TRBJ2-1; D: -; DNA: TGTGCCAGCAGCTTAGATGGTTCACCCTACAATGAGCAGTTCTTC; CDR3: CASSLDGSPYNEQFF
V: TRBV7-2; length: 19; size: -; J: TRBJ1-4; D: TRBD1; DNA: TGTGCCAGCAGCTTAGTCCTTGGGACAGTCAATGCAACTAATGAAAAACTGTTTTTT; CDR3: CASSLVLGTVNATNEKLFF
V: TRBV28; length: 14; size: -; J: TRBJ2-7; D: TRBD1; DNA: TGTGCCAGCCGCCGGGACAGGGGATCCTACGAGCAGTACTTC; CDR3: CASRRDRGSYEQYF
V: TRBV6-5; length: 15; size: -; J: TRBJ2-2; D: TRBD1; DNA: TGTGCCAGCAGAGCCGGGACAGGGAACACCGGGGAGCTGTTTTTT; CDR3: CASRAGTGNTGELFF
V: TRBV27; length: 13; size: -; J: TRBJ1-2; D: -; DNA: TGTGCCAGCAGACCCGACAGGACCTATGGCTACACCTTC; CDR3: CASRPDRTYGYTF
V: TRBV2; length: 14; size: -; J: TRBJ1-5; D: -; DNA: TGTGCCAGCAGTGAGGACAGAAGCAATCAGCCCCAGCATTTT; CDR3: CASSEDRSNQPQHF
V: TRBV2; length: 15; size: -; J: TRBJ2-2; D: TRBD1; DNA: TGTGCCAGCAGTGCCCCAGGGGGCGGCACCGGGGAGCTGTTTTTT; CDR3: CASSAPGGGTGELFF
V: TRBV7-2; length: 13; size: once; J: TRBJ2-2; D: -; DNA: TGTGCCAGCAGCCACGTAAGCACCGGGGAGCTGTTTTTT; CDR3: CASSHVSTGELFF
V: TRBV19; length: 17; size: -; J: TRBJ2-2; D: -; DNA: TGTGCCAGTAGTATAAAGGCATGGCTAGTACTCACCGGGGAGCTGTTTTTT; CDR3: CASSIKAWLVLTGELFF
V: TRBV7-9; length: 15; size: -; J: TRBJ1-2; D: -; DNA: TGTGCCAGCAGTACCGGACAAGGTAGAATGAGGGACTACACCTTC; CDR3: CASSTGQGRMRDYTF
V: TRBV7-2; length: 15; size: -; J: TRBJ1-1; D: -; DNA: TGTGCCAGCAGCCTACCGGGGAGTTTGAACACTGAAGCTTTCTTT; CDR3: CASSLPGSLNTEAFF
V: TRBV7-2; length: 13; size: -; J: TRBJ1-6; D: -; DNA: TGTGCCAGCAGCTTAGACGGACGGAGCCCCCTCCACTTT; CDR3: CASSLDGRSPLHF
V: TRBV5-1; length: 14; size: once; J: TRBJ2-7; D: -; DNA: -; CDR3: CASSFGPGNYEQYF
V: TRBV18; length: 17; size: -; J: TRBJ1-5; D: TRBD1; DNA: TGTGCCAGCTCAGGGGGGACAGGGTCGAGTGGCAATCAGCCCCAGCATTTT; CDR3: CASSGGTGSSGNQPQHF
V: TRBV6-6; length: 14; size: -; J: TRBJ1-1; D: TRBD1; DNA: TGTGCCAGCAGTCCGGACAGGGAAAACACTGAAGCTTTCTTT; CDR3: CASSPDRENTEAFF
V: TRBV10-1; length: 13; size: once; J: TRBJ1-1; D: TRBD1; DNA: TGCGCCAGCAGTAAGGGGGCGAACACTGAAGCTTTCTTT; CDR3: CASSKGANTEAFF
V: TRBV4-3; length: 17; size: once; J: TRBJ1-1; D: TRBD1; DNA: TGCGCCAGCAGCCAAGTCCCGGGACAGGGTTCGAACACTGAAGCTTTCTTT; CDR3: CASSQVPGQGSNTEAFF
V: TRBV5-1; length: 16; size: -; J: TRBJ2-3; D: TRBD2; DNA: TGCGCCAGCAGCCTCCGGATAGCGGGGGCCACAGATACGCAGTATTTT; CDR3: CASSLRIAGATDTQYF
V: TRBV2; length: 16; size: -; J: TRBJ2-2; D: -; DNA: TGTGCCAGCAGTGAGGGAAGGAGACAAAACACCGGGGAGCTGTTTTTT; CDR3: CASSEGRRQNTGELFF
V: TRBV7-2; length: 15; size: -; J: TRBJ1-4; D: -; DNA: TGTGCCAGCAGCTTCTGGGGAAGACTGAATGAAAAACTGTTTTTT; CDR3: CASSFWGRLNEKLFF
V: TRBV5-6; length: 15; size: -; J: TRBJ2-5; D: TRBD2; DNA: TGTGCCAGCAGCTTGCTAGCGGGAGTGCGAGAGACCCAGTACTTC; CDR3: CASSLLAGVRETQYF
V: TRBV5-1; length: 15; size: -; J: TRBJ1-6; D: -; DNA: TGCGCCAGCAGCTTGGGGGCTTGGGGTAATTCACCCCTCCACTTT; CDR3: CASSLGAWGNSPLHF
V: TRBV5-6; length: 19; size: once; J: TRBJ1-2; D: -; DNA: TGTGCCAGCAGCTCTATTCGGGACCGACACTCACGGGCTAACTATGGCTACACCTTC; CDR3: CASSSIRDRHSRANYGYTF
V: TRBV23-1; length: 16; size: -; J: TRBJ1-5; D: TRBD1; DNA: TGCGCCAGCAGTCCCCGCCGGACAGGCTACAATCAGCCCCAGCATTTT; CDR3: CASSPRRTGYNQPQHF
V: TRBV7-8; length: 15; size: -; J: TRBJ1-2; D: -; DNA: TGTGCCAGCAGCTTAGGTCCATCCCCTAACTATGGCTACACCTTC; CDR3: CASSLGPSPNYGYTF